This T cell receptor (beta chain) was sequenced for a study of blood T cell repertoires in COVID-19. On the study more broadly: Material from acute and convalescent COVID-19 was sourced from the United States, Italy and Spain. The cDNA or gDNA used as material had been derived from T cells, B-cell-depleted T cells, or PBMCs.

In the original analysis: Estimation of nucleated cell counts was performed using reference gene primer amplification. Assay: immunoSEQ multiplex PCR; the TCRdb copy retains only in-frame clones and omits some. The V and J calls and clone size are taken from that table; D and trimming were inferred from the DNA. The sample has about 210,000 clones; 85% to 90% are singletons. The CDR3 is made up of 17 amino acids. Germline loops: CDR1 SNHLY, CDR2 FYNNEI. Trimming pared 1 base from V and 7 bases from J, leaving 20 bases between. This chain uses TRBV2 with TRBJ1-5; D is perhaps TRBD1 (5 bases). The clonotype comes from a young man with active or convalescent COVID-19. Material: peripheral blood. The CDR3: CASSEGGGRHSGQPQHF. DNA of the CDR3: TGTGCCAGCAGTGAAGGCGGGGGTCGGCATTCTGGGCAGCCCCAGCATTTT.